The 9 T cell receptor beta chains presented below share a single source sample, sequenced in a study of cytomegalovirus exposure and HLA in healthy donors. PCR was performed using 60 Vbeta and 13 Jbeta primers. Assay used: immunoSEQ multiplex PCR; TCRdb lists only in-frame clones, some missing. The sample shows approximately 92,000 clones, around 85% of them seen only once. The material sequenced was PBMCs. These receptors were taken from a girl between 2 and 10 years old in good health and CMV-seropositive.

The chain uses TRBV7-9 and TRBJ1-1; D unclear. Trimming took off 10 bases at V and 4 bases at J, with 7 bases between the two ends. CDR1 and CDR2 from the germline V gene are SEHNR and FQNEAQ (reference sequence). This CDR3 has 10 residues. DNA for the CDR3: TGTGCCACCGAGTTCACTGAAGCTTTCTTT. Protein: CATEFTEAFF.

This clone was counted between two and nine times. The chain couples TRBV4-1 to TRBJ1-2; D gene unclear. The length of the CDR3 is 15 residues. Germline V gene data show CDR1 as MGHRA and CDR2 as YSYEKL. V lost 0 bases and J 4 bases, leaving 12 bases between the germline ends. CDR3 sequence reads: CASSQDYVLTYGYTF. The DNA for the CDR3 is TGCGCCAGCAGCCAAGATTACGTACTCACCTATGGCTACACCTTC.

The chain couples TRBV27 to TRBJ1-5, with 10 bases lining up with TRBD1. Germline CDR1 MNHEY, CDR2 SMNVEV (reference sequence). This CDR3 region has 15 residues. The trim removed 6 bases at V and 0 bases at J, leaving 2 bases unmatched. The CDR3 DNA is TGTGCCAGCAGAAGACAGGGGGCTAGCAATCAGCCCCAGCATTTT. This gives the protein CASRRQGASNQPQHF.

The chain couples TRBV6-6 to TRBJ2-7, with TRBD1 as a possible D gene (5 bases). This CDR3 has 14 amino acids. With 2 bases removed from V and 0 bases from J, the gap between germline ends came to 8 bases. The germline gives CDR1 MNHNY, CDR2 SVGAGI (reference sequence). As DNA, the CDR3 is TGTGCCAGCAGTTACCAAGGGGCCTCCTACGAGCAGTACTTC. Amino acid sequence: CASSYQGASYEQYF.

The chain is built from TRBV19 and TRBJ1-5; 9 bases align to TRBD1. V trimming: 10 bases; J trimming: 0 bases; junction bases outside the gene matches: 10. CDR1 LNHDA and CDR2 SQIVND come from the germline V gene (reference sequence). CDR3 length: 16 amino acids. DNA of the CDR3: TGTGCCACTAGAGCAAGGACAGGGGATAGCAATCAGCCCCAGCATTTT. This sequence encodes CATRARTGDSNQPQHF.

The sample holds one count of this clone. The chain links TRBV5-1 to TRBJ2-7, with TRBD1 as a possible D gene (5 bases). Trimming took off 1 base at V and 6 bases at J, with 26 bases between the two ends. This CDR3 is built from 18 residues. Germline V lookup: CDR1 SGHRS, CDR2 YFSETQ. The CDR3 bases are TGCGCCAGCAGCTTGCTAGGGGCGGCCAATTCACCCAAACGCGAGCAGTACTTC. Residues: CASSLLGAANSPKREQYF.

The J gene is TRBJ2-6, the V gene TRBV30; possibly TRBD1 for D (5 bases). V lost 0 bases and J lost 2, with 8 bases in between. This CDR3 contains 15 residues. Germline assignment: CDR1 GTSNPN and CDR2 SVGIG (reference sequence). CDR3: CAWSVRGTGANVLTF. CDR3 DNA: TGTGCCTGGAGTGTAAGGGGAACTGGGGCCAACGTCCTGACTTTC.

This clone has a handful of counts. This sequence joins TRBV5-4 and TRBJ2-7; 9 nucleotides line up with TRBD2. The J segment lost 6 bases and the V segment lost 0 bases, leaving 7 bases of the junction unmatched. This CDR3 is 15 amino acids long. Germline CDR1 and CDR2: SGHNT and YYREEE (reference sequence). The CDR3 spells CASSLAGTSYREQYF. CDR3 bases: TGTGCCAGCAGCTTGGCCGGGACTAGCTACCGCGAGCAGTACTTC.

The chain combines TRBV28 with TRBJ2-1; perhaps TRBD1 as D (5 bases). Trimming took 7 bases from V and 7 from J, leaving 5 bases between them. The CDR3 extends over 10 amino acids. The germline gives CDR1 MDHEN, CDR2 SYDVKM. The CDR3 protein is CASTGNEQFF. As DNA, the CDR3 is TGTGCCAGCACAGGGAATGAGCAGTTCTTC.